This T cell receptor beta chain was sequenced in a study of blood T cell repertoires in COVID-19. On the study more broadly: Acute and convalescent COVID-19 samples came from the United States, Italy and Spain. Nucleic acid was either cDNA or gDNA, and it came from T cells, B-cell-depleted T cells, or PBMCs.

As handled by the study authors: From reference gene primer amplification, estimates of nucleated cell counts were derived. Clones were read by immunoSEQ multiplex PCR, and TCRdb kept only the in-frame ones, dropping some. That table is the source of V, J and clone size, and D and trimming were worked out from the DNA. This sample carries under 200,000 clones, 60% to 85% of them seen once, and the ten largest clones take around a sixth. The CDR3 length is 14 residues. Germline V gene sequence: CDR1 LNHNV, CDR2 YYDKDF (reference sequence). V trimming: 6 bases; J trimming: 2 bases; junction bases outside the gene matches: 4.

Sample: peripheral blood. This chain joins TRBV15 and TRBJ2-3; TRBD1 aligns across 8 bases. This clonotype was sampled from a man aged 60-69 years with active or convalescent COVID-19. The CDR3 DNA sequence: TGTGCCACCAGTCCAGGGGGCAACACAGATACGCAGTATTTT. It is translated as CATSPGGNTDTQYF. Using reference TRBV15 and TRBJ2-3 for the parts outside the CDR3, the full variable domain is DAMVIQNPRYQVTQFGKPVTLSCSQTLNHNVMYWYQQKSSQAPKLLFHYYDKDFNNEADTPDNFQSRRPNTSFCFLDIRSPGLGDTAMYLCATSPGGNTDTQYFGPGTRLTVL.